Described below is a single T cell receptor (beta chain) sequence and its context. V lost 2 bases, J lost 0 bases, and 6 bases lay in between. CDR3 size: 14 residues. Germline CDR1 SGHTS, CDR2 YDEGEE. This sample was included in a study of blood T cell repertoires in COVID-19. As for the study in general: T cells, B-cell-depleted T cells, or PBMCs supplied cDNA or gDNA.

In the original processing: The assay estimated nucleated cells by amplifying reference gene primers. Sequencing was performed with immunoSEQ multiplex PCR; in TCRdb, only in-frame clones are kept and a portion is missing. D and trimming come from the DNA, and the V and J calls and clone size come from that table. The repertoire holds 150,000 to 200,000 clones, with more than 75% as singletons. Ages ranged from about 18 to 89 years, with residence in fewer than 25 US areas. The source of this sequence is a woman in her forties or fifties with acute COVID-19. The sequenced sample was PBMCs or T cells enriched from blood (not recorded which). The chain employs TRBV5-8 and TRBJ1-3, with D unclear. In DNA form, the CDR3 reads TGTGCCAGCAGCTTCGCCAGCTCTGGAAACACCATATATTTT. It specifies CASSFASSGNTIYF.